What follows is one T cell receptor beta chain and its context. Using immunoSEQ multiplex PCR, the repertoire was profiled, and TCRdb retains in-frame clones only, with some absent. The sample yields roughly 80,000 clones, approximately 94% seen once. This specimen belongs to a study of OX40 agonist ivuxolimab in advanced cancers. V gave up 7 bases and J gave up 1 base, with 16 bases separating them. The CDR3 extends over 15 amino acids. Germline loops: CDR1 SNHLY, CDR2 FYNNEI. This material consisted of CD4+ or CD8+ T cells sorted from blood, taken in a trial of the OX40 agonist ivuxolimab. The clonotype comes from an adult with an advanced solid tumor such as melanoma, head and neck, liver or kidney cancer. The chain uses TRBV2 and TRBJ1-1; tentative D call: TRBD1 (5 bases). CDR3 loop: CASIFPGLKNTEAFF. The DNA for the CDR3 is TGTGCCAGCATTTTCCCGGGACTCAAGAACACTGAAGCTTTCTTT.